This record covers a single T cell receptor (beta chain). This clone was counted once. There is no known antigen for this receptor. No much larger clone is present one base from it, and per-base qualities are unavailable. These data belong to a study of shared clonotypes between healthy human individuals (dated by TCRdb to about 2020). About the full investigation: A few men and two women, aged 18 to 49 years, made up the cohort. For each donor, three plates each were used for CD4 naive and CD4 memory, two plates were used for CD8 naive, and one plate was used for CD8 memory. To increase sequencing depth and limit assay-specific biases, different laboratories used diverse techniques to prepare libraries and sequence TCR repertoires. Per donor, leukapheresis produced somewhere between about 0.94 and 9 billion PBMCs. The study deeply sequenced blood TCR repertoires of about five healthy adults to estimate repertoire size and the extent of clonotype sharing between individuals.

Inclusive of the bounding cysteine and phenylalanine, the CDR3 is 19 residues long. Only the CDR3 region is kept as DNA, spanning 57 bases read in frame from base 1. The junction shows trimming of 6 bases on V and 1 base on J, and the gene matches do not reach 10 bases of it. In the germline V gene, CDR1 corresponds to MGHRA and CDR2 to YSYEKL. Using the deep immunoSEQ assay, TCR CDR3 regions were amplified from genomic DNA by multiplex PCR. Extracted genomic DNA from each cell subset was distributed evenly across all wells of several immunoSEQ 96-well plates, and each plate was treated as a replicate. Each replicate PCR for sorted subsets received approximately 200 ng genomic DNA, equal to some 32,000 T cell genomes. Purified libraries were measured with a Qubit 3.0 fluorometer, size-checked on a Bioanalyzer 2100, and measured again with the KAPA Library Quantification kit. Each immunoSEQ 96-well plate was sequenced on its own single-read 150-cycle Illumina NextSeq 550 flow cell. Concerning the study's data processing: The immunoSEQ output contained only junctional sequences without quality scores, so filtering could not match that applied to full-length reads. Sequences were annotated with PyIR, a Python wrapper for IgBLAST v1.9, using IMGT germline references to assign V/J genes and CDR3. Reads with weak V/J assignments (E-value above 1e-6), missing CDR3, stop codons, out-of-frame junctions, or ambiguous translated residues were removed. V3J clonotypes were defined by identical inferred V gene, J gene, and CDR3 amino acid sequence. The percentage overlap between two repertoires was calculated by dividing the number of shared unique clonotypes by the size of the smaller repertoire. Three approaches were used to assess repertoire richness: RTK rarefaction, the Chao1 estimator, and Recon v2.1 estimates of unobserved clonotypes. Generation probabilities for all TCRbeta clonotypes obtained by the gDNA method from a handful of donors were computed using OLGA. The table was pulled from immuneACCESS by TCRdb, which kept in-frame rearrangements only. Such tables lose some clones; where checked, under half of the loss comes from unresolved V genes, and the rest has no known cause. That table gives V, J and clone size, and the DNA gave D and trimming. The sample table shows about 2.1 million clones, and around 93% are seen once. The leading ten clones occupy 1.7% of the sample.

General findings and caveats noted by the study authors: Even with the large sequencing depth, rarefaction of the sorted-subset datasets indicated that sequencing was incomplete. Pairwise subsampling indicated that sequencing depth was expected to affect the degree of clonotype sharing among donors. Sampling was restricted to blood, and TCR repertoires in tissue are likely to differ from TCR repertoires in blood. Clonotypes shared by all four sorted-subset donors showed higher generation probabilities than non-shared clonotypes. Sharing across four donors was observed for 4.5% to 6.5% of naive CD4, over 3% of naive CD8, around 2.5% of memory CD4, and around 0.42% of memory CD8 clonotypes. Larger estimated clonotype richness was generally found for naive subsets than for memory subsets. The small number of donors limited the genetic and exposure-history diversity represented.

CD8 naive samples were CD45RO-negative cells positively selected for CCR7, giving a CD45RA+CCR7+ population that excluded TemRA cells. The donors were healthy, HIV-negative adults who had no recently reported acute infections or vaccinations. Every donor was a Caucasian adult residing in Nashville, Tennessee, USA. After blood collection by leukapheresis, PBMCs were isolated using Ficoll-Histopaque density gradient centrifugation and then cryopreserved in the vapor phase of liquid nitrogen. Analytical flow cytometry was used to check the purity and quantity of every magnetically sorted T cell population. Genomic DNA was isolated from every sorted fraction and measured by UV absorbance on a Nanodrop 2000c.

The sample consisted of naive CD8+ T cells from PBMCs. The cell subset or site label for this specimen denotes: CD45RA+CCR7+. The chain is assembled from TRBV4-1 and TRBJ2-1, and 15 bases in between align with TRBD2. The receptor's source is a man between 18 and 35 years old in good health. Some clones in this sample may be carry-over from other donors' samples. The CDR3 is CASSSPGLAGGVSYNEQFF. DNA sequence: TGCGCCAGCAGTTCACCGGGACTAGCGGGAGGAGTATCCTACAATGAGCAGTTCTTC.